This TCR beta chain comes out of a study of blood T cell repertoires in COVID-19. Across the whole study: T cells, B-cell-depleted T cells, or PBMCs provided the cDNA or gDNA that served as material.

Using immunoSEQ multiplex PCR, the repertoire was profiled, and TCRdb retains in-frame clones only, with some absent. The table shows just over 250,000 clones, with around 87% occurring only once. This CDR3 spans 15 amino acids. Looked up from germline, CDR1 is LGHDT and CDR2 is YNNKEL (reference sequence). V dropped 3 bases and J dropped 2; count of bases not matched to a gene: 6. This sequence joins TRBV3-1 (or the pseudogene TRBV3-2) and TRBJ2-5; TRBD1 matches at 7 bases. The clonotype comes from a woman aged 50 to 65 with acute or convalescent COVID-19. The sequencing sample was made of peripheral blood. This CDR3 is CASSQWDSLQETQYF. CDR3 DNA: TGTGCCAGCAGCCAGTGGGACAGCTTACAAGAGACCCAGTACTTC.